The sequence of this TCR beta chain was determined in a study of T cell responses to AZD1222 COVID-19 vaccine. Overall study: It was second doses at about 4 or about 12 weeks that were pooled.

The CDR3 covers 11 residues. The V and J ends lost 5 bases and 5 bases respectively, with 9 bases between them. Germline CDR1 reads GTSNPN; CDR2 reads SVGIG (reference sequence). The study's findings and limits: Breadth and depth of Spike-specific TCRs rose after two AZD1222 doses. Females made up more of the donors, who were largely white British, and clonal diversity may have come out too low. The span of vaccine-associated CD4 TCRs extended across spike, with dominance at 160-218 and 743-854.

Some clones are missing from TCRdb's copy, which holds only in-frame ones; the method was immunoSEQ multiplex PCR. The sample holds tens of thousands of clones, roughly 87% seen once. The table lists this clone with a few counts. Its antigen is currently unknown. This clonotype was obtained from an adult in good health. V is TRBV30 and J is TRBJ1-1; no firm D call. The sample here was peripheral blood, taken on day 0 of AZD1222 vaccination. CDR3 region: CAWVSNTEAFF. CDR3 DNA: TGTGCCTGGGTGTCAAATACTGAAGCTTTCTTT.